This TCR beta chain was identified during a study of shared clonotypes between healthy human individuals. Background on the study: Each donor had three CD4 naive, three CD4 memory, two CD8 naive and one CD8 memory plate.

CD45RA+ naive and CD45RA-negative memory subsets were separated from CD4+ cells. Assay: immunoSEQ multiplex PCR; the TCRdb copy retains only in-frame clones and omits some. The sample yields some 1 million clones, 75% seen once. Germline values: CDR1 MNHEY, CDR2 SMNVEV (reference sequence). This CDR3 is built from 16 residues. The junction had 8 bases not matched to a gene; V was cut back by 6 bases and J by 2 bases. The TCR comes from a man younger than 35 in good health. Material for sequencing was memory CD4+ T cells sorted from blood. Subset noted: CD45RA-negative fraction. The rearrangement uses TRBV27 and TRBJ2-1; 9 bases match TRBD2. CDR3 DNA sequence: TGTGCCAGCAGCGCGGCGGGGGGGCCGACCTACAATGAGCAGTTCTTC. It translates to CASSAAGGPTYNEQFF.